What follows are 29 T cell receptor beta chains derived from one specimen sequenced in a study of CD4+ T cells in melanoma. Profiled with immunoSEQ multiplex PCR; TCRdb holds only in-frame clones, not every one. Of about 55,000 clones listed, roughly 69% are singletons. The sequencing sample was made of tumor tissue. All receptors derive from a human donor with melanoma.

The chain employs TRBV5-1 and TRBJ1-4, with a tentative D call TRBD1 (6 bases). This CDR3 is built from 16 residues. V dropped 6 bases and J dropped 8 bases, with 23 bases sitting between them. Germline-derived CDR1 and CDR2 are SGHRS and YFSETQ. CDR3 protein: CASKSGILVQGEKLFF. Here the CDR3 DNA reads TGCGCCAGCAAATCGGGAATACTCGTCCAGGGGGAAAAACTGTTTTTT.

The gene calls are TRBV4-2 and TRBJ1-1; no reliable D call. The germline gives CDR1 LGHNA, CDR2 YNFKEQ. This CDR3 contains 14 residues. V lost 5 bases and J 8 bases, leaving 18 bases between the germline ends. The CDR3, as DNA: TGTGCCAGCAGCTTGACCGGTTCCGATACCGAAGCTTTCTTT. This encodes CASSLTGSDTEAFF.

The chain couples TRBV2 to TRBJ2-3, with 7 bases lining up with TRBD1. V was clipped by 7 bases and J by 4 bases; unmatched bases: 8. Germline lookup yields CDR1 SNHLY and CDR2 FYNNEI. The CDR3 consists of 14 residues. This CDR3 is CASIQGQGADTQYF. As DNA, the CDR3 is TGTGCCAGCATACAGGGGCAGGGGGCAGATACGCAGTATTTT.

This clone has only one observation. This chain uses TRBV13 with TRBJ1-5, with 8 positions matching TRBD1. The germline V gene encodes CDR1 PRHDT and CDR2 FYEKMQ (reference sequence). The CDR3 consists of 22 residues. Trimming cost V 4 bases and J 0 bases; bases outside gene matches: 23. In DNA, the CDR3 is TGTGCCAGCAGCTCTAATCGTATGGACAGGGCAATTCATTATTATAGCAATCAGCCCCAGCATTTT. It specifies CASSSNRMDRAIHYYSNQPQHF.

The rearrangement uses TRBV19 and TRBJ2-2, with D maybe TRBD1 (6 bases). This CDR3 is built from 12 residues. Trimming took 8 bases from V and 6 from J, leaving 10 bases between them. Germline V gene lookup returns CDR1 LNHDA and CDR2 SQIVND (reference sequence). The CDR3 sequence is CASWGRAGELFF. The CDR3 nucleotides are TGTGCCAGTTGGGGGCGAGCCGGGGAGCTGTTTTTT.

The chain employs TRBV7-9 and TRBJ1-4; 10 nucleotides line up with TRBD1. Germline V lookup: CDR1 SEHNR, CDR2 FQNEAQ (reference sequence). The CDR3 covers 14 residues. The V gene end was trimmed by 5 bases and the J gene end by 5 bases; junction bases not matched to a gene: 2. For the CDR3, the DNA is TGTGCCAGCAGCAGACAGGGGGCGAATGAAAAACTGTTTTTT. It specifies CASSRQGANEKLFF.

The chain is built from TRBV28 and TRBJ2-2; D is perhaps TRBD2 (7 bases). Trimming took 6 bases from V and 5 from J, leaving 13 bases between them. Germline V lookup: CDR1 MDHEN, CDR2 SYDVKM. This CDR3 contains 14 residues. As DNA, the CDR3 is TGTGCCAGCAGCGGGGGAGGGGGGACCGGGGAGCTGTTTTTT. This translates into CASSGGGGTGELFF. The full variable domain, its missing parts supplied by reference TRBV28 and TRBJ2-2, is DVKVTQSSRYLVKRTGEKVFLECVQDMDHENMFWYRQDPGLGLRLIYFSYDVKMKEKGDIPEGYSVSREKKERFSLILESASTNQTSMYLCASSGGGGTGELFFGEGSRLTVL.

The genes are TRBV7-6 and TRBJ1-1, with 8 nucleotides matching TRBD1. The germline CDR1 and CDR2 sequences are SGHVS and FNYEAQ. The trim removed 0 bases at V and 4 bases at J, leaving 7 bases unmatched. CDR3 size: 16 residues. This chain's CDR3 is CASSLAGQGGGTEAFF. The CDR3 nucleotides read TGTGCCAGCAGCTTAGCAGGACAGGGAGGTGGCACTGAAGCTTTCTTT.

As DNA, the CDR3 is TGTGCCAGCACAACAAGCGGGGATGAAAAACTGTTTTTT. It yields the protein CASTTSGDEKLFF. The chain joins TRBV7-9 to TRBJ1-4; D gene unclear. Between the trimmed V and J ends, which lost 7 bases and 6 bases, there was a span of 12 bases. CDR3 length: 13 residues. Per the germline V gene, CDR1 is SEHNR and CDR2 is FQNEAQ (reference sequence).

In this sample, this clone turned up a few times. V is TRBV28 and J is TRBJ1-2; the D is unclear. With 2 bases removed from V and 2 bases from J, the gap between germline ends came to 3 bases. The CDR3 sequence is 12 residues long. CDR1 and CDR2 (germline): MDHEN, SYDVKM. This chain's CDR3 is CASSLLNYGYTF. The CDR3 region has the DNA TGTGCCAGCAGTTTACTGAACTATGGCTACACCTTC.

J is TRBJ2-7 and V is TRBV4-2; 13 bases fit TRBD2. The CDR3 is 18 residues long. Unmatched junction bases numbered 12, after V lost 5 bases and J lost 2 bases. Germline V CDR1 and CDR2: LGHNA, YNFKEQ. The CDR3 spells CASSDPGLAGREAYEQYF. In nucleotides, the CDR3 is TGTGCCAGCAGCGATCCGGGACTAGCGGGGAGGGAAGCCTACGAGCAGTACTTC.

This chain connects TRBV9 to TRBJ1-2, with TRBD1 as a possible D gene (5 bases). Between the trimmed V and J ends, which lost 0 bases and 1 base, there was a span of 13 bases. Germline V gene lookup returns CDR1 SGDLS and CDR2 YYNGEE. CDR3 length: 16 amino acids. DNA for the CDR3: TGTGCCAGCAGCGTAGTAGGGGAGAAAGATAACTATGGCTACACCTTC. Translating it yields CASSVVGEKDNYGYTF.

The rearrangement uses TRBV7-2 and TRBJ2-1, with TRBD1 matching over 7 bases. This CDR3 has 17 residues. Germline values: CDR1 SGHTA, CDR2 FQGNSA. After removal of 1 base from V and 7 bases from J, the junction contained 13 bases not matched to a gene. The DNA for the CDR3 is TGTGCCAGCAGCTTAGGACAGGGTACTTCGTCGCGTAATGAGCAGTTCTTC. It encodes CASSLGQGTSSRNEQFF.

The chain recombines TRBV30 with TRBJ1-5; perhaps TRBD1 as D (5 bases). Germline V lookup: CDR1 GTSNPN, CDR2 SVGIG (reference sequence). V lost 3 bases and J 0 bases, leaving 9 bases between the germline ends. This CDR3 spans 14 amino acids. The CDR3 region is CAWSEGASNQPQHF. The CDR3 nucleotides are TGTGCCTGGAGCGAAGGGGCTAGCAATCAGCCCCAGCATTTT.

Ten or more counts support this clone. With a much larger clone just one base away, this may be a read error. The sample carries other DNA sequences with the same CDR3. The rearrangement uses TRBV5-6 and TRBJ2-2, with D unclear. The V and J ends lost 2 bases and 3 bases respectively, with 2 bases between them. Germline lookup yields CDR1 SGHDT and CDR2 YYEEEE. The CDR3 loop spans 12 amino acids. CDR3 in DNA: TGTGCCAGCAGCTTAGACACCGGGGAGCTGTTTTTT. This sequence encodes CASSLDTGELFF.

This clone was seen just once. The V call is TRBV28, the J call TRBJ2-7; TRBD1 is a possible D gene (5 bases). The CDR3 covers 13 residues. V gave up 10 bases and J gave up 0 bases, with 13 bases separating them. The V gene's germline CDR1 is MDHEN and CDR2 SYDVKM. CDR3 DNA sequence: TGTGCCATCCGCAGGGTCCACTCCTACGAGCAGTACTTC. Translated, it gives CAIRRVHSYEQYF.

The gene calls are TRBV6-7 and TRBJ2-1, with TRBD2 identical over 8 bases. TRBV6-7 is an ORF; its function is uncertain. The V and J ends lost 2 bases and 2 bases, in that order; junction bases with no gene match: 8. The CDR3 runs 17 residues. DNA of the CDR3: TGTGCCAGCAGTTACCCCCTCTGGCGGGGGGCCTACAATGAGCAGTTCTTC. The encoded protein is CASSYPLWRGAYNEQFF.

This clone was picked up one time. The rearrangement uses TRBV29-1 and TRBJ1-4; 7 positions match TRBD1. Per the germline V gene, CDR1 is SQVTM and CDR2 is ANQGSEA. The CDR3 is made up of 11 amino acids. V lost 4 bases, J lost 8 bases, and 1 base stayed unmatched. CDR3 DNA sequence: TGCAGCGTTGGGGGACAGGAAAAACTGTTTTTT. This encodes CSVGGQEKLFF.

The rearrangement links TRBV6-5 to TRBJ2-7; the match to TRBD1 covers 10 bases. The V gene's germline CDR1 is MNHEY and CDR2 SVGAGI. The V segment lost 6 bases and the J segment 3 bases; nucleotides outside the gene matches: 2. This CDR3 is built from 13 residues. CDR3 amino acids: CASRRDRGYEQYF. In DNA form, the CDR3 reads TGTGCCAGCAGGAGGGACAGGGGCTACGAGCAGTACTTC.

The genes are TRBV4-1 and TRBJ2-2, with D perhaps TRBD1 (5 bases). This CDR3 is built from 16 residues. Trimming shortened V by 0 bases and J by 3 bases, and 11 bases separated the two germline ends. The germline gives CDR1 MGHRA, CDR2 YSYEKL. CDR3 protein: CASSQELTAYTGELFF. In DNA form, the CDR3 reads TGCGCCAGCAGCCAAGAATTGACAGCATACACCGGGGAGCTGTTTTTT.

CDR3 DNA: TGTGCCAGCAGCTTAGATCCAGAAGAGACCCAGTACTTC. This gives the protein CASSLDPEETQYF. The rearrangement links TRBV7-8 to TRBJ2-5; D call uncertain. CDR3 length: 13 amino acids. Germline V gene lookup returns CDR1 SGHVS and CDR2 FQNEAQ. Trimming took 1 base from V and 3 from J, leaving 6 bases between them.

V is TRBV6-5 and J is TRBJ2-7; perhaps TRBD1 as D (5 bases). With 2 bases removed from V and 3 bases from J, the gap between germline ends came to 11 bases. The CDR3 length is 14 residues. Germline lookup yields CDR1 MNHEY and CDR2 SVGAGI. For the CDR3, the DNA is TGTGCCAGCAGTTACGAGGCAGGGATCTACGAGCAGTACTTC. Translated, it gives CASSYEAGIYEQYF.

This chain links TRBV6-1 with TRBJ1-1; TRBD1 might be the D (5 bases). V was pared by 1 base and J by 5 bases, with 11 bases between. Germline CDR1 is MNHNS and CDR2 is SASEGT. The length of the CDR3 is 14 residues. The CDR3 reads CASSEGDWVTEAFF. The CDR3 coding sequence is TGTGCCAGCAGTGAAGGGGACTGGGTTACTGAAGCTTTCTTT.

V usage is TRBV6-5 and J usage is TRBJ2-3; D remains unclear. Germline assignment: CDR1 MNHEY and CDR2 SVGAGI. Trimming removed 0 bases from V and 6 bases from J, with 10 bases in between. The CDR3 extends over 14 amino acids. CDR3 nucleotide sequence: TGTGCCAGCAGTTACTCGAGGCCGGGCGATACGCAGTATTTT. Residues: CASSYSRPGDTQYF.

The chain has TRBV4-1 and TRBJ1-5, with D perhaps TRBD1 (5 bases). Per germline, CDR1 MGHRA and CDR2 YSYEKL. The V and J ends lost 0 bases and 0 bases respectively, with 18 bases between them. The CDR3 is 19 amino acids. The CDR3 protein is CASSQDWGTLGSSNQPQHF. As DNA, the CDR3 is TGCGCCAGCAGCCAAGATTGGGGCACCCTCGGAAGTAGCAATCAGCCCCAGCATTTT.

The CDR3 DNA reads TGTGCCAGCAGCAGGGACAGATCGAACACCGGGGAGCTGTTTTTT. Translation gives CASSRDRSNTGELFF. This chain joins TRBV7-3 and TRBJ2-2, with TRBD1 matching over 7 bases. With 5 bases clipped from V and 0 bases from J, the junction kept 3 bases outside the gene matches. The CDR3 is 15 residues long. Germline V gene lookup returns CDR1 SGHTA and CDR2 FQGTGA.

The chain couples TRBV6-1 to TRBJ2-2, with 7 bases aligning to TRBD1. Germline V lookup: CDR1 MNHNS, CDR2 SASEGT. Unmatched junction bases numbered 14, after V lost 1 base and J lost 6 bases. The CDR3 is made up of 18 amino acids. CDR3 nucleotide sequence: TGTGCCAGCAGTGAAGAGGGGATGACAGGGTGGTTCTCCGGGGAGCTGTTTTTT. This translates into CASSEEGMTGWFSGELFF.

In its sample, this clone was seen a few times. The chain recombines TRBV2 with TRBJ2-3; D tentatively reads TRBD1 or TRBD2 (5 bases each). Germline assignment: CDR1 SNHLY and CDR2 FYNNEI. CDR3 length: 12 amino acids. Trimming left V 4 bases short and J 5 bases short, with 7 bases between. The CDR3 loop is CASSGGRDTQYF. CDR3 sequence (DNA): TGTGCCAGCAGTGGGGGGAGAGATACGCAGTATTTT. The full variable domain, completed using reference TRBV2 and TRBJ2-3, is EPEVTQTPSHQVTQMGQEVILRCVPISNHLYFYWYRQILGQKVEFLVSFYNNEISEKSEIFDDQFSVERPDGSNFTLKIRSTKLEDSAMYFCASSGGRDTQYFGPGTRLTVL.

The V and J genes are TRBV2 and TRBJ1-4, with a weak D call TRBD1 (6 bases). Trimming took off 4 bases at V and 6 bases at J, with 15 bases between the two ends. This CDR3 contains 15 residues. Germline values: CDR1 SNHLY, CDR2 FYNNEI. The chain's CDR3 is CASSARGGRDEKLFF. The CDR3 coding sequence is TGTGCCAGCAGTGCTAGAGGGGGGCGCGATGAAAAACTGTTTTTT.